The 31 T cell receptor beta chains given below trace back to one sample, sequenced in a study of CD8 T cells in ankylosing spondylitis. Study conclusions and caveats: A motif of roughly 8 highly homologous TCR beta variants was seen as apparently characteristic of ankylosing spondylitis blood.

TCRdb itself ran the 5' RACE reads through MiXCR, one entry per CDR3 protein. This table has about 540,000 distinct CDR3 sequences, roughly 13% appearing once. No antigen is known for these receptors. Sequenced material: blood, either unsorted or a sorted T cell fraction (not recorded which). All receptors come from a male donor with ankylosing spondylitis.

This clonotype was seen only a few times. The chain employs TRBV6-2 or TRBV6-3 and TRBJ1-1; 8 nucleotides align to TRBD1. V was pared by 4 bases and J by 4 bases, with 8 bases of the junction left unmatched. The CDR3 runs 15 residues. In germline, CDR1 is MNHEY, CDR2 SVGEGT. The CDR3: CASSFQGAHVTEAFF. The CDR3 coding sequence is TGTGCCAGCAGTTTCCAGGGGGCGCATGTCACTGAAGCTTTCTTT.

This clonotype was found many times. The chain recombines TRBV5-6 with TRBJ2-1, with a weak D call TRBD1 (5 bases). CDR1 and CDR2 from the germline V gene are SGHDT and YYEEEE. V lost 2 bases and J lost 3, with 9 bases in between. The CDR3 contains 14 residues. The CDR3 nucleotides are TGTGCCAGCAGCTTTCTCAGGGACTACAATGAGCAGTTCTTC. Protein product: CASSFLRDYNEQFF.

This clonotype was found a few times. This chain uses TRBV2 with TRBJ2-7; 7 bases are a match to TRBD2. The CDR3 extends over 15 amino acids. The J segment lost 1 base and the V segment lost 3 bases, leaving 6 bases of the junction unmatched. Germline values: CDR1 SNHLY, CDR2 FYNNEI. In DNA form, the CDR3 reads TGTGCCAGCAGTGAGTCTAGCGGAAGTTCCTACGAGCAGTACGTC. It translates to CASSESSGSSYEQYV.

This clonotype showed up many times. The chain couples TRBV10-3 to TRBJ2-1; D remains ambiguous. The ends were cut back, 5 bases at V and 7 bases at J, with 12 bases in the middle. The CDR3 extends over 13 amino acids. CDR1 and CDR2 (germline): ENHRY, SYGVKD. The CDR3 region is CAISREVGNEQFF. In DNA, the CDR3 is TGTGCCATCAGTCGAGAGGTAGGAAATGAGCAGTTCTTC.

This clonotype was counted only a few times. The chain has TRBV2 and TRBJ1-1; possibly TRBD1 for D (5 bases). Germline values: CDR1 SNHLY, CDR2 FYNNEI. Trimming cost V 6 bases and J 6 bases, with 14 bases left between them. CDR3 length: 13 residues. The CDR3 DNA reads as TGTGCCAGCAGGGGGGTGGGGTGGGCTGAAGCTTTCTTT. This sequence encodes CASRGVGWAEAFF.

CDR3 protein: CSAPSGISTDTQYF. The CDR3 bases are TGCAGTGCCCCGAGCGGGATTAGCACAGATACGCAGTATTTT. The chain carries TRBV20-1 and TRBJ2-3; 7 bases agree with TRBD2. V was clipped by 6 bases and J by 0 bases; unmatched bases: 6. Germline CDR1 and CDR2: DFQATT and SNEGSKA (reference sequence). This CDR3 has 14 residues.

This clonotype came up a few times. The chain links TRBV20-1 to TRBJ1-1; D not certain. CDR1 and CDR2 from the germline V gene are DFQATT and SNEGSKA (reference sequence). CDR3 length: 13 amino acids. The V end was cut by 7 bases, the J end by 1 base, with 13 bases between. CDR3 residues: CSGAGPRNTEAFF. The CDR3 DNA follows: TGCAGTGGGGCAGGTCCGCGGAACACTGAAGCTTTCTTT.

This clonotype was detected many times. The V call is TRBV5-1, the J call TRBJ2-7, with 7 bases lining up with TRBD2. In germline, CDR1 is SGHRS, CDR2 YFSETQ. The V segment lost 7 bases and the J segment 3 bases; nucleotides outside the gene matches: 13. The CDR3 sequence is 15 residues long. CDR3 DNA: TGCGCCAGCGCGCCCAATATACTAGCGATCTACGAGCAGTACTTC. Its protein is CASAPNILAIYEQYF.

There are a few counts of this clonotype. The chain employs TRBV28 and TRBJ2-1, with a possible D match to TRBD1 (6 bases). Germline V gene data show CDR1 as MDHEN and CDR2 as SYDVKM. There are 12 residues in the CDR3. The germline V and J ends were trimmed by 1 base and 12 bases, with 10 bases remaining between them. This CDR3 is CASSLSQGRQFF. The CDR3 DNA reads as TGTGCCAGCAGTTTATCCCAGGGGAGGCAGTTCTTC. Looking up the rest from reference TRBV28 and TRBJ2-1 gives the full variable domain: DVKVTQSSRYLVKRTGEKVFLECVQDMDHENMFWYRQDPGLGLRLIYFSYDVKMKEKGDIPEGYSVSREKKERFSLILESASTNQTSMYLCASSLSQGRQFFGPGTRLTVL.

CDR3 nucleotides: TGTGCCAGCAGCGTAGGTAGCATCGGGGTAGAGACCCAGTACTTC. It is translated as CASSVGSIGVETQYF. The rearrangement joins TRBV9 to TRBJ2-5; D may be TRBD2 (5 bases). Germline V gives CDR1 SGDLS, CDR2 YYNGEE. V lost 0 bases to trimming and J lost 4 bases, with 13 bases between them. The CDR3 has 15 residues.

This clonotype was picked up many times. The chain couples TRBV12-3 or TRBV12-4 to TRBJ1-5; D is uncertain. The CDR3 totals 13 residues. V dropped 4 bases and J dropped 5 bases, with 9 bases sitting between them. The CDR3 sequence: CASSYTDDQPQHF. In DNA form, the CDR3 reads TGTGCCAGCAGTTACACAGATGATCAGCCCCAGCATTTT.

This clonotype has more than one count but fewer than ten. The chain joins TRBV5-1 to TRBJ2-7, with 12 bases aligning to TRBD2. The CDR3 contains 15 residues. The junction had 4 bases not matched to a gene; V was cut back by 1 base and J by 5 bases. Germline CDR1 and CDR2: SGHRS and YFSETQ. The chain's CDR3 is CASSLTSGRSDEQYF. As DNA, the CDR3 is TGCGCCAGCAGCTTGACTAGCGGGAGGAGCGACGAGCAGTACTTC.

This clonotype was counted between two and nine times. J is TRBJ1-4 and V is TRBV7-2, with D unresolved. Germline loops: CDR1 SGHTA, CDR2 FQGNSA. CDR3 length: 16 residues. Deletions cut 5 bases from V and 7 bases from J, with 20 bases between. The CDR3 DNA reads as TGTGCCAGCAGCACCCGACAAGGCTCGGGTAGTGAAAAACTGTTTTTT. This encodes CASSTRQGSGSEKLFF.

The chain employs TRBV7-9 and TRBJ1-2; no clear D. CDR3 size: 15 residues. The germline gives CDR1 SEHNR, CDR2 FQNEAQ (reference sequence). Trimming removed 3 bases at V and 3 bases at J, with 14 bases between. The CDR3 DNA reads as TGTGCCAGCAGCTTGGCCTGGGCCCAGGACTATGGCTACACCTTC. Its translation is CASSLAWAQDYGYTF. Using reference TRBV7-9 and TRBJ1-2 for the parts outside the CDR3, the full variable domain is DTGVSQNPRHKITKRGQNVTFRCDPISEHNRLYWYRQTLGQGPEFLTYFQNEAQLEKSRLLSDRFSAERPKGSFSTLEIQRTEQGDSAMYLCASSLAWAQDYGYTFGSGTRLTVV.

This clonotype was counted only a few times. The gene calls are TRBV10-3 and TRBJ2-7; D unresolved. In germline, CDR1 is ENHRY, CDR2 SYGVKD. The CDR3 has 11 residues. Trimming took 4 bases from V and 3 from J, leaving 4 bases between them. The CDR3 loop is CAISASYEQYF. For the CDR3, the DNA is TGTGCCATCAGTGCTAGCTACGAGCAGTACTTC.

The chain joins TRBV24-1 to TRBJ2-2, with 7 bases that match TRBD1. The CDR3 covers 16 residues. Germline CDR1 KGHDR, CDR2 SFDVKD. V trimming: 2 bases; J trimming: 2 bases; junction bases outside the gene matches: 4. The CDR3 DNA is TGTGCCACCAGTGATTCTAGGGGGCCCAACACCGGGGAGCTGTTTTTT. This translates into CATSDSRGPNTGELFF.

This clonotype appeared a few times. The chain combines TRBV12-3 or TRBV12-4 with TRBJ1-2; D uncertain. The CDR3 is made up of 15 amino acids. Trimming removed 5 bases at V and 4 bases at J, with 17 bases between. The CDR3 sequence is CASSLRDSTGYGYTF. The CDR3 coding sequence is TGTGCCAGCAGTCTCCGAGACTCTACCGGCTATGGCTACACCTTC.

CDR3 coding DNA: TGTGCCAGCAGCCCCGCATTGGGGCGGACCTACGAGCAGTACTTC. Its protein is CASSPALGRTYEQYF. The chain recombines TRBV27 with TRBJ2-7; D may be TRBD1 (5 bases). Germline values: CDR1 MNHEY, CDR2 SMNVEV (reference sequence). Deletions cut 6 bases from V and 2 bases from J, with 17 bases between. The CDR3 has 15 residues.

This clonotype has just a few counts. This chain uses TRBV5-6 with TRBJ2-1; the D gene is possibly TRBD1 (5 bases). Germline CDR1 and CDR2: SGHDT and YYEEEE. Trimming pared 4 bases from V and 4 bases from J, leaving 18 bases between. The CDR3 is 16 residues long. The CDR3, as DNA: TGTGCCAGCAGCCTCGAAGGGGCGTGGGTTTACAATGAGCAGTTCTTC. Encoded protein: CASSLEGAWVYNEQFF.

V gene TRBV11-2 combines with J gene TRBJ1-4; TRBD1 is a possible D gene (5 bases). CDR3 size: 15 residues. Germline V gene sequence: CDR1 SGHAT, CDR2 FQNNGV. V dropped 6 bases and J dropped 7 bases, with 18 bases sitting between them. CDR3 coding DNA: TGTGCCAGCAGTTACACCGGACCGGGGGGTGAAAAACTGTTTTTT. Translation gives CASSYTGPGGEKLFF.

This clonotype has ten or more counts. The CDR3 DNA reads as TGCGCCAGCAGCGTTAGCGACTCTAGCACAGATACGCAGTATTTT. This codes for CASSVSDSSTDTQYF. This chain connects TRBV5-1 to TRBJ2-3; a weak D match, TRBD2 (5 bases). V was cut by 4 bases and J by 0 bases, with 12 bases left in between. CDR1 SGHRS and CDR2 YFSETQ come from the germline V gene. The CDR3 runs to 15 residues.

This clonotype was counted many times. This chain links TRBV15 with TRBJ2-1; D not resolved. This CDR3 is 13 amino acids long. Germline CDR1 is LNHNV and CDR2 is YYDKDF (reference sequence). V was pared by 4 bases and J by 7 bases, with 11 bases between. For the CDR3, the DNA is TGTGCCACCAGCACCCTTCAACGAAATGAGCAGTTCTTC. Translating gives CATSTLQRNEQFF.

This clonotype was recorded at least ten times. The rearrangement links TRBV7-2 to TRBJ1-3; the D gene is possibly TRBD1 (6 bases). The CDR3 spans 15 residues. V lost 1 base, J lost 2 bases, and 9 bases lay in between. Germline V lookup: CDR1 SGHTA, CDR2 FQGNSA. The CDR3 spells CASSLVAGAGNTIYF. In DNA, the CDR3 is TGTGCCAGCAGCTTAGTGGCAGGGGCTGGAAACACCATATATTTT.

This clonotype was recorded at least ten times. The J gene is TRBJ2-3, the V gene TRBV29-1; D is ambiguous. Germline assignment: CDR1 SQVTM and CDR2 ANQGSEA. Between the trimmed V and J ends, which lost 6 bases and 1 base, there was a span of 14 bases. The CDR3 extends over 14 amino acids. The DNA of the CDR3 is TGCAGCGTGGCCCCGCGACCTGGCACAGATACGCAGTATTTT. Amino acid sequence: CSVAPRPGTDTQYF.

The chain joins TRBV20-1 to TRBJ2-1, with D unclear. Germline-derived CDR1 and CDR2 are DFQATT and SNEGSKA (reference sequence). This CDR3 region has 16 residues. V dropped 0 bases and J dropped 2 bases, with 14 bases sitting between them. CDR3: CSARDLTVLAYNEQFF. CDR3 in DNA: TGCAGTGCTAGAGATCTCACGGTATTAGCCTACAATGAGCAGTTCTTC.

This clonotype has only a few counts. The rearrangement joins TRBV20-1 to TRBJ1-5; D perhaps matches TRBD1 (6 bases). CDR1 and CDR2 (germline): DFQATT, SNEGSKA (reference sequence). The ends were cut back, 6 bases at V and 0 bases at J, with 15 bases in the middle. The CDR3 loop spans 15 amino acids. CDR3 residues: CSASKGGYSNQPQHF. The CDR3 DNA follows: TGCAGTGCCTCAAAGGGGGGCTATAGCAATCAGCCCCAGCATTTT.

This clonotype was detected a few times. This sequence joins TRBV20-1 and TRBJ2-3; D gene unclear. CDR3 size: 12 residues. Germline CDR1 reads DFQATT; CDR2 reads SNEGSKA (reference sequence). The chain's CDR3 is CSVPAFTDTQYF. In DNA, the CDR3 is TGCAGCGTCCCTGCCTTCACAGATACGCAGTATTTT.

The V gene is TRBV5-6, the J gene TRBJ2-5; 11 positions agree with TRBD2. Germline V gives CDR1 SGHDT, CDR2 YYEEEE. V shed 10 bases, J shed 3 bases, and the junction held 11 bases outside the gene matches. The CDR3 loop spans 15 amino acids. CDR3 sequence: CAQIGIAGGEETQYF. In nucleotides, the CDR3 is TGTGCCCAAATTGGGATAGCGGGAGGGGAAGAGACCCAGTACTTC.

The V gene is TRBV10-2, the J gene TRBJ1-2, with 7 bases lining up with TRBD1. The ends lost 2 bases at V and 4 bases at J; junction bases unmatched: 4. CDR3 length equals 14 residues. The germline V gene has CDR1 WSHSY and CDR2 SAAADI. The chain's CDR3 is CASSEVGTAYGYTF. Written as DNA, the CDR3 is TGCGCCAGCAGTGAGGTGGGGACAGCCTATGGCTACACCTTC.

This clonotype has only a few counts. The chain recombines TRBV9 with TRBJ2-3, with 12 positions matching TRBD2. V was clipped by 4 bases and J by 5 bases; unmatched bases: 5. This CDR3 spans 15 amino acids. Germline V gene sequence: CDR1 SGDLS, CDR2 YYNGEE. CDR3 in amino acids: CASSSLAGGGDTQYF. The CDR3 DNA follows: TGTGCCAGCAGCTCTCTAGCGGGGGGGGGAGATACGCAGTATTTT.

The CDR3 nucleotides read TGTGCCAGCAGCTTCAGCCAGGACGCCAATGAGCAGTTCTTC. Residues: CASSFSQDANEQFF. This sequence joins TRBV9 and TRBJ2-1; D is ambiguous. The V and J ends lost 4 bases and 6 bases respectively, with 14 bases between them. CDR3 size: 14 residues. Looked up from germline, CDR1 is SGDLS and CDR2 is YYNGEE.